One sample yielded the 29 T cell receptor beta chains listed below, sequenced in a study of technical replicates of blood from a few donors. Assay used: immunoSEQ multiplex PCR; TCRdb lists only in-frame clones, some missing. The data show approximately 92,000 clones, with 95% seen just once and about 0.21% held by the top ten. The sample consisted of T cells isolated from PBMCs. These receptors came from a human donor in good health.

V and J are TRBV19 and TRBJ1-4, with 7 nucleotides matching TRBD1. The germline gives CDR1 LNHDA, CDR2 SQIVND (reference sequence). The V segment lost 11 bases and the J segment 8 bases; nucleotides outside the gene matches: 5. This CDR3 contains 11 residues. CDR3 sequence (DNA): TGTGCCTCCAGACAGGGAGAAAAACTGTTTTTT. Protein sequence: CASRQGEKLFF. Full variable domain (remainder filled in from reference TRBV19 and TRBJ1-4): DGGITQSPKYLFRKEGQNVTLSCEQNLNHDAMYWYRQDPGQGLRLIYYSQIVNDFQKGDIAEGYSVSREKKESFPLTVTSAQKNPTAFYLCASRQGEKLFFGSGTQLSVL.

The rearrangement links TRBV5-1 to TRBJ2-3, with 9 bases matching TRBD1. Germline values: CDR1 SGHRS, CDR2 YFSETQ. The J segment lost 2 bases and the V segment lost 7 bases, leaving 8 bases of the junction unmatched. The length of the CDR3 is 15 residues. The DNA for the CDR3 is TGCGCCAGCTACTCCGGGACAGGGCCCACAGATACGCAGTATTTT. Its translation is CASYSGTGPTDTQYF.

CDR3 protein: CASFPPSGRAGGSTDTQYF. The CDR3 DNA reads TGTGCCAGCTTCCCCCCTAGCGGGAGGGCCGGGGGAAGCACAGATACGCAGTATTTT. The chain combines TRBV21-1 with TRBJ2-3; whether TRBD2, the table's D call, matches the DNA was not checked. TRBV21-1 is a pseudogene. The CDR3 runs 19 residues.

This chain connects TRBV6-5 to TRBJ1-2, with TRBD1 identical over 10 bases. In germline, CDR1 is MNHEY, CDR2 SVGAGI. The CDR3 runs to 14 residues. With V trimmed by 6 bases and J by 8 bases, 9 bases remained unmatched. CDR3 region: CASRRDRGSGGYTF. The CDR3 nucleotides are TGTGCCAGCAGGAGGGACAGGGGATCTGGAGGCTACACCTTC.

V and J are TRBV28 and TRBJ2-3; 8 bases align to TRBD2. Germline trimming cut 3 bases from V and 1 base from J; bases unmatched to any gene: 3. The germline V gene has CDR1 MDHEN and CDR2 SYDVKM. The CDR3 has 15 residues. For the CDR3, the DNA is TGTGCCAGCAGTTTGGAACTAGCGGGCACAGATACGCAGTATTTT. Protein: CASSLELAGTDTQYF. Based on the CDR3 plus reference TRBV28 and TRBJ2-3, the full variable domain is DVKVTQSSRYLVKRTGEKVFLECVQDMDHENMFWYRQDPGLGLRLIYFSYDVKMKEKGDIPEGYSVSREKKERFSLILESASTNQTSMYLCASSLELAGTDTQYFGPGTRLTVL.

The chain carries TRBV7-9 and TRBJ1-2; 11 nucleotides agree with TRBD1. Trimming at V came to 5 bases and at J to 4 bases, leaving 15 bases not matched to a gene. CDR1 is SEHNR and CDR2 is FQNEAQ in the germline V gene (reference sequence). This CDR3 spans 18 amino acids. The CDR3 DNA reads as TGTGCCAGCAGCCTCGGACGGAAGGACAGGGGGCTGTCCTATGGCTACACCTTC. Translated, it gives CASSLGRKDRGLSYGYTF.

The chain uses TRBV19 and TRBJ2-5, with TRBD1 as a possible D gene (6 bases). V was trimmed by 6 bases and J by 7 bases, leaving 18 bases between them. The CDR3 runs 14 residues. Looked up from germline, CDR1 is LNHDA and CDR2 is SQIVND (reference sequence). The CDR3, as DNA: TGTGCCAGTAGCCAGACAGGCCTGGTGAGGACCCAGTACTTC. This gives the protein CASSQTGLVRTQYF.

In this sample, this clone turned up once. CDR3 bases: TGTGCCATGCTACAGCGGGACAATGAGCAGTTCTTC. Translated, it gives CAMLQRDNEQFF. This sequence joins TRBV2 and TRBJ2-1; tentative D call: TRBD2 (6 bases). V was shortened by 10 bases and J by 5 bases, with 12 bases between the two germline ends. The CDR3 consists of 12 residues. The germline V gene encodes CDR1 SNHLY and CDR2 FYNNEI.

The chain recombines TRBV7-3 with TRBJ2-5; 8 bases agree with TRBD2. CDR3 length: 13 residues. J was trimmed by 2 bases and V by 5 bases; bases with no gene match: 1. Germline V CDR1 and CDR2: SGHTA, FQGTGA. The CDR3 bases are TGTGCCAGCAGCGGACTAGCTCAAGAGACCCAGTACTTC. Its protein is CASSGLAQETQYF. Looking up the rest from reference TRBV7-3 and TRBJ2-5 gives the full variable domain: GAGVSQTPSNKVTEKGKYVELRCDPISGHTALYWYRQSLGQGPEFLIYFQGTGAADDSGLPNDRFFAVRPEGSVSTLKIQRTERGDSAVYLCASSGLAQETQYFGPGTRLLVL.

CDR3 region: CASSPKGSGRIYEQYF. The DNA for the CDR3 is TGTGCCAGCAGCCCCAAGGGTAGCGGGAGAATCTACGAGCAGTACTTC. J is TRBJ2-7 and V is TRBV7-3; 9 bases fit TRBD2. The junction had 11 bases not matched to a gene; V was cut back by 5 bases and J by 3 bases. Germline CDR1 SGHTA, CDR2 FQGTGA. CDR3 length: 16 amino acids.

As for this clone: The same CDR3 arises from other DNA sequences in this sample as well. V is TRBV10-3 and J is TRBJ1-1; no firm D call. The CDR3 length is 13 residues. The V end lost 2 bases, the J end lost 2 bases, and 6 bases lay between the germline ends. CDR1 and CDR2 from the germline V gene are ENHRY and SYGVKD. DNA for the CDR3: TGTGCCATCAGTGAGGGAGGCAACACTGAAGCTTTCTTT. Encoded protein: CAISEGGNTEAFF.

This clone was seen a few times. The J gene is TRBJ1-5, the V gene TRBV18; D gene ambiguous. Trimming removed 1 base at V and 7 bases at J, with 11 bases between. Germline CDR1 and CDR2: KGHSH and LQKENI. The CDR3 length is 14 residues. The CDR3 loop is CASSPQDSAQPQHF. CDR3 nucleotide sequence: TGTGCCAGCTCACCACAAGACTCGGCGCAGCCCCAGCATTTT.

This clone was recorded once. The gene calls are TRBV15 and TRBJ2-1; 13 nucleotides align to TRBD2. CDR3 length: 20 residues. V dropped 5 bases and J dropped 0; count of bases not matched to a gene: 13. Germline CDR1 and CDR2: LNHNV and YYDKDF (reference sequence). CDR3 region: CATSGPTSGGPLSSYNEQFF. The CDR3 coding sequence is TGTGCCACCAGCGGTCCGACTAGCGGGGGGCCCCTCAGCTCCTACAATGAGCAGTTCTTC.

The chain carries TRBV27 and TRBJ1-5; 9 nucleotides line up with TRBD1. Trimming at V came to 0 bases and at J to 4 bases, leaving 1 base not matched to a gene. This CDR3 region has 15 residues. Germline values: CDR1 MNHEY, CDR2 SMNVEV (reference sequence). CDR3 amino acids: CASSLSGTGNQPQHF. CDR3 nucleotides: TGTGCCAGCAGTTTATCTGGGACAGGGAATCAGCCCCAGCATTTT.

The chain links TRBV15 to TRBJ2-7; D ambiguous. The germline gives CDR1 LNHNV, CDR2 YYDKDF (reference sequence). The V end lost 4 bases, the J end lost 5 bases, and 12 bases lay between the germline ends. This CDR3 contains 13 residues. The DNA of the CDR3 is TGTGCCACCAGCACCCGCGGCAGCAACGAGCAGTACTTC. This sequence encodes CATSTRGSNEQYF.

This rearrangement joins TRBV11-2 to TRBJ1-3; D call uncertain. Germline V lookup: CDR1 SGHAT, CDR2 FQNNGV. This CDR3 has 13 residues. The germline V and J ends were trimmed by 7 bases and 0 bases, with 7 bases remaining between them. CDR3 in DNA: TGTGCCAGCACCTGGAGCTCTGGAAACACCATATATTTT. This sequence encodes CASTWSSGNTIYF.

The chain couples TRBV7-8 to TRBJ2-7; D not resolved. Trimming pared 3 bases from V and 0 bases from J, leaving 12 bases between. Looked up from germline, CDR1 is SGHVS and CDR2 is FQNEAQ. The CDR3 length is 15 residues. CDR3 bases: TGTGCCAGCAGCTTTGACGGAAGGAGCTCCTACGAGCAGTACTTC. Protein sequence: CASSFDGRSSYEQYF.

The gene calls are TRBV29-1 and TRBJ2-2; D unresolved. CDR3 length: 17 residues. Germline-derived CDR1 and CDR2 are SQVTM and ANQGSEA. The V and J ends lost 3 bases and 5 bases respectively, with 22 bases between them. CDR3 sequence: CSVDQGVVIPRTGELFF. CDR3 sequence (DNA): TGCAGCGTTGATCAAGGAGTGGTTATCCCTCGGACCGGGGAGCTGTTTTTT.

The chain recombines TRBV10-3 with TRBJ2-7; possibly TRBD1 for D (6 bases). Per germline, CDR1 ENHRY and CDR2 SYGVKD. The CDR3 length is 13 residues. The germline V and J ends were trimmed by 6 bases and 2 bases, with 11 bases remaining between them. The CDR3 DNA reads TGTGCCATCAGCACTCAGGGGACCTACGAGCAGTACTTC. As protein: CAISTQGTYEQYF.

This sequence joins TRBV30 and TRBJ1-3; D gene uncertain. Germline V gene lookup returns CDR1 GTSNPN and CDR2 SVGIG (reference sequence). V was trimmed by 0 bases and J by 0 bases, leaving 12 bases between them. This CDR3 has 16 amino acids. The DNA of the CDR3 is TGTGCCTGGAGTGTACTGGCAGGTCGCTCTGGAAACACCATATATTTT. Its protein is CAWSVLAGRSGNTIYF.

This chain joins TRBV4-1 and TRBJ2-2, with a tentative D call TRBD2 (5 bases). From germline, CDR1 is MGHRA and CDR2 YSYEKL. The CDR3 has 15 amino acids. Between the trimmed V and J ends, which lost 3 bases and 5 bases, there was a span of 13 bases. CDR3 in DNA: TGCGCCAGCAGCCAGGGGAGACAAAAAACCGGGGAGCTGTTTTTT. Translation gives CASSQGRQKTGELFF.

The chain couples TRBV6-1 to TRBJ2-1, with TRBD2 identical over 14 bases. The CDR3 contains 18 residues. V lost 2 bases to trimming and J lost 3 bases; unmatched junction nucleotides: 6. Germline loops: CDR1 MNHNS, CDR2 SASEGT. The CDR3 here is CASSEPRLAGGYYNEQFF. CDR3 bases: TGTGCCAGCAGTGAACCACGACTAGCGGGGGGGTACTACAATGAGCAGTTCTTC.

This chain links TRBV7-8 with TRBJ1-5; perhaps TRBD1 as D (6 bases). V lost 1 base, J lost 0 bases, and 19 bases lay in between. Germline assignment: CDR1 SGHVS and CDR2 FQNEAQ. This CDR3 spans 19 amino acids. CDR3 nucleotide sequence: TGTGCCAGCAGCTTAGTGGGGGGGACAATTGCCTCTAGCAATCAGCCCCAGCATTTT. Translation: CASSLVGGTIASSNQPQHF.

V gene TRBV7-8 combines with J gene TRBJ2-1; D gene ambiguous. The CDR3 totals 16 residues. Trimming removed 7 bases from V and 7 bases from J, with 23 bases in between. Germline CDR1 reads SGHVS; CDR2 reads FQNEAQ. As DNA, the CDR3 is TGTGCCAGCACCCCCCCTGGAGACGAGTTCGGGAATGAGCAGTTCTTC. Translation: CASTPPGDEFGNEQFF.

CDR3 in amino acids: CASSLFPRQGNTGELFF. CDR3 nucleotides: TGTGCCAGCAGTTTATTTCCCCGACAGGGGAACACCGGGGAGCTGTTTTTT. This sequence joins TRBV28 and TRBJ2-2, with 7 bases that match TRBD1. With 1 base clipped from V and 1 base from J, the junction kept 6 bases outside the gene matches. Germline V gene lookup returns CDR1 MDHEN and CDR2 SYDVKM. This CDR3 spans 17 amino acids.

The chain's CDR3 is CASSPLGGTGVTGELFF. In DNA form, the CDR3 reads TGTGCCAGCAGCCCCTTAGGAGGAACCGGGGTCACCGGGGAGCTGTTTTTT. The chain has TRBV7-3 and TRBJ2-2, with a tentative D call TRBD2 (5 bases). The length of the CDR3 is 17 residues. The germline V gene encodes CDR1 SGHTA and CDR2 FQGTGA. The germline V and J ends were trimmed by 5 bases and 4 bases, with 20 bases remaining between them.

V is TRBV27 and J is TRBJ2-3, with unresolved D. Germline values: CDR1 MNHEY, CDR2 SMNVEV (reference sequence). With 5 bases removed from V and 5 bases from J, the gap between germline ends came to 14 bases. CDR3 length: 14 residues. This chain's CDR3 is CASSRAKVIDTQYF. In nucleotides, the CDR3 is TGTGCCAGCAGTCGAGCCAAAGTGATAGATACGCAGTATTTT.

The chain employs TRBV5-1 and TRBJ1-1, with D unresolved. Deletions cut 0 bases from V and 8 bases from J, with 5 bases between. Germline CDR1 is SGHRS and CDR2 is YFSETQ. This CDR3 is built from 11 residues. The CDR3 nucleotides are TGCGCCAGCAGCTTGGGGCCGGAAGCTTTCTTT. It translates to CASSLGPEAFF. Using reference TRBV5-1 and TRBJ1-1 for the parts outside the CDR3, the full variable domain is KAGVTQTPRYLIKTRGQQVTLSCSPISGHRSVSWYQQTPGQGLQFLFEYFSETQRNKGNFPGRFSGRQFSNSRSEMNVSTLELGDSALYLCASSLGPEAFFGQGTRLTVV.

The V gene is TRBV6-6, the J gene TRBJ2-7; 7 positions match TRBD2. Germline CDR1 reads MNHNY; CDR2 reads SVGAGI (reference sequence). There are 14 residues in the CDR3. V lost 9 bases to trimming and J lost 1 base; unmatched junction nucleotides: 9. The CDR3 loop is CASTSSGLSYEQYF. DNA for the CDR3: TGTGCCAGTACAAGTTCGGGACTATCCTACGAGCAGTACTTC.